These 6 T cell receptor beta chains originate from one sample sequenced in a study of CD8 T cells in ankylosing spondylitis. Study outcomes and limitations: Blood of patients with ankylosing spondylitis appeared to be characterized by a TCR beta motif of several highly homologous variants.

For these TCRs, the target antigens are not known. TCRdb reprocessed the 5' RACE reads via MiXCR and lists one record per CDR3 protein. The table records 200,000 to 250,000 distinct CDR3 sequences, about 6.7% of them present only once. Sequenced input: blood, either unsorted or a sorted T cell fraction (not recorded which). These receptors originate from a male donor with ankylosing spondylitis.

This chain joins TRBV7-8 and TRBJ1-5; TRBD1 aligns across 11 bases. CDR3 size: 20 residues. The germline V gene encodes CDR1 SGHVS and CDR2 FQNEAQ. V gave up 0 bases and J gave up 0 bases; unmatched junction bases: 10. In DNA, the CDR3 is TGTGCCAGCAGCTTAGCCCCCGGACAGGGGGCGCGGGATAGCAATCAGCCCCAGCATTTT. Protein sequence: CASSLAPGQGARDSNQPQHF.

This clonotype was recorded at least ten times. The chain is built from TRBV25-1 and TRBJ1-2, with no clear D. From germline, CDR1 is MGHDK and CDR2 SYGVNS. Trimming removed 2 bases at V and 8 bases at J, with 15 bases between. The length of the CDR3 is 14 residues. CDR3 DNA: TGTGCCAGCAGTGAACCGTGGACGGAGGAGGGCTACACCTTC. The encoded protein is CASSEPWTEEGYTF.

This clonotype was recorded at least ten times. The V and J genes are TRBV18 and TRBJ2-1, with unresolved D. Germline loops: CDR1 KGHSH, CDR2 LQKENI. V lost 3 bases, J lost 8 bases, and 17 bases lay in between. The CDR3 runs 15 residues. CDR3 nucleotides: TGTGCCAGCTCACCGATGGAGCAGCTTCGGGATGAGCAGTTCTTC. Translated, it gives CASSPMEQLRDEQFF.

The V and J genes are TRBV7-2 and TRBJ2-1, with D possibly called TRBD1 or TRBD2 (5 bases each). CDR3 length: 14 residues. V gave up 5 bases and J gave up 10 bases, with 18 bases separating them. From germline, CDR1 is SGHTA and CDR2 FQGNSA. CDR3 DNA: TGTGCCAGCAGCGCACGGGGACGACTTATGGAGCAGTTCTTC. Protein sequence: CASSARGRLMEQFF.

Ten or more counts support this clonotype. V usage is TRBV5-1 and J usage is TRBJ2-7; 7 bases map to TRBD2. Germline V gene sequence: CDR1 SGHRS, CDR2 YFSETQ. The trim removed 0 bases at V and 5 bases at J, leaving 8 bases unmatched. The CDR3 consists of 15 residues. The CDR3 DNA sequence: TGCGCCAGCAGCTTGGCCAGCGGGATCCACCACGAGCAGTACTTC. This translates into CASSLASGIHHEQYF.

This clonotype was seen ten or more times. The gene calls are TRBV29-1 and TRBJ1-2; D may be TRBD1 (6 bases). Between the trimmed V and J ends, which lost 5 bases and 5 bases, there was a span of 9 bases. Germline V gene sequence: CDR1 SQVTM, CDR2 ANQGSEA. The CDR3 spans 11 residues. The CDR3 DNA reads TGCAGCGTTTGGGACAATTATGGCTACACCTTC. Residues: CSVWDNYGYTF.